This T cell receptor beta chain was sequenced for a study of cytomegalovirus exposure and HLA in healthy donors. Whole-study findings and limits: Investigators reported some 150 TCR beta chains as tied to cytomegalovirus.

Germline-derived CDR1 and CDR2 are SGHRS and YFSETQ. The V gene lost 0 bases and the J gene lost 7 bases, with 8 bases spanning the gap. The length of the CDR3 is 12 residues. As for this clone: Its cognate antigen is unknown.

The PCR used 60 Vbeta and 13 Jbeta primers. Profiling relied on immunoSEQ multiplex PCR, and the TCRdb table lists in-frame clones only, not all of them. The profile shows roughly 65,000 clones, around 80% of them singletons. The clonotype originates from a woman in her twenties or thirties in good health and CMV-seronegative. Sequences were obtained from PBMCs. J is TRBJ2-7 and V is TRBV5-1; D remains unclear. The CDR3 region is CASSLDQYEQYF. CDR3 in DNA: TGCGCCAGCAGCTTGGATCAGTATGAGCAGTACTTC. The complete variable domain, with remaining parts taken from reference TRBV5-1 and TRBJ2-7, reads KAGVTQTPRYLIKTRGQQVTLSCSPISGHRSVSWYQQTPGQGLQFLFEYFSETQRNKGNFPGRFSGRQFSNSRSEMNVSTLELGDSALYLCASSLDQYEQYFGPGTRLTVT.